Listed below are T cell receptor beta chains from one sample, sequenced in a study of blood T cell repertoires in COVID-19. Measured with immunoSEQ multiplex PCR; TCRdb has only the in-frame clones, and not every one. The table records some 66,000 clones, 82% of them present only once. The sample comprised peripheral blood. The source is a man aged 55 to 70 with acute or convalescent COVID-19. CDR3s include the opening cysteine and the closing phenylalanine or tryptophan. Each record gives: D gene, V gene, J gene, clone size, CDR3 protein, CDR3 DNA. D genes are given only for firm matches. Only some rows state a clone size, as once, few, many or a class for expanded clones.

TRBD1,TRBV4-3,TRBJ1-5,NA,CASSQDATGGSEPQHF,TGCGCCAGCAGCCAAGATGCGACAGGGGGTTCCGAGCCCCAGCATTTT
TRBD1,TRBV7-6,TRBJ1-1,NA,CASSNRGTEAFF,TGTGCCAGCAGCAACAGGGGCACTGAAGCTTTCTTT
TRBD1,TRBV4-3,TRBJ1-1,NA,CASSQLTGDQQAFF,TGCGCCAGCAGCCAACTCACAGGGGACCAACAAGCTTTCTTT
TRBD1,TRBV6-1,TRBJ2-5,NA,CASSEAQAGTGGRYETQYF,TGTGCCAGCAGTGAAGCTCAAGCTGGGACAGGGGGCAGGTACGAGACCCAGTACTTC
NA,TRBV12-3/TRBV12-4,TRBJ1-2,NA,CASSNKAGYTF,TGTGCCAGCAGTAACAAAGCGGGCTACACCTTC
NA,TRBV30,TRBJ1-1,NA,CAWSDQGGNTEAFF,TGTGCCTGGAGTGATCAGGGCGGGAACACTGAAGCTTTCTTT
NA,TRBV10-1,TRBJ1-1,few,CASSSGKTEAFF,TGCGCCAGCAGTTCCGGGAAGACTGAAGCTTTCTTT
TRBD1,TRBV3-1/TRBV3-2,TRBJ1-4,NA,CASSLRQGDEKLFF,TGTGCCAGCAGCCTACGACAGGGAGATGAAAAACTGTTTTTT
TRBD1,TRBV7-8,TRBJ1-6,NA,CASSLTGHRSPLHF,TGTGCCAGCAGCTTGACAGGGCACCGTTCACCCCTCCACTTT
TRBD1,TRBV7-9,TRBJ1-4,NA,CASSPTGYNEKLFF,TGTGCCAGCAGCCCGACAGGGTATAATGAAAAACTGTTTTTT
TRBD2,TRBV6-6,TRBJ2-5,NA,CASSRGTSGGQETQYF,TGTGCCAGCAGTCGAGGGACTAGCGGGGGCCAAGAGACCCAGTACTTC
TRBD1,TRBV6-2/TRBV6-3,TRBJ1-1,NA,CASSSRDRGMGTEAFF,TGTGCCAGCAGTTCAAGGGACAGGGGGATGGGAACTGAAGCTTTCTTT
NA,TRBV7-2,TRBJ2-7,NA,CASSSRILYEQYF,TGTGCCAGCAGCTCCAGGATCCTCTACGAGCAGTACTTC
NA,TRBV30,TRBJ2-6,NA,CAWKAGPNVLTF,TGTGCCTGGAAGGCAGGGCCCAACGTCCTGACTTTC
NA,TRBV19,TRBJ1-5,NA,CASSIFGSNQPQHF,TGTGCCAGTAGTATTTTCGGTAGCAATCAGCCCCAGCATTTT
TRBD1,TRBV5-1,TRBJ1-4,once,CASSELQGAGEKLFF,TGCGCCAGCAGCGAGTTACAGGGGGCAGGTGAAAAACTGTTTTTT
TRBD2,TRBV4-2,TRBJ2-1,NA,CASSQVSLAGANEQFF,TGTGCCAGCAGCCAAGTCTCCTTAGCGGGGGCCAATGAGCAGTTCTTC
TRBD2,TRBV27,TRBJ2-3,NA,CASNPSGGSTDTQYF,TGTGCCAGCAACCCCAGCGGGGGAAGCACAGATACGCAGTATTTT
NA,TRBV6-5,TRBJ1-6,NA,CASSFLDSNSPLHF,TGTGCCAGCAGTTTTTTGGACAGCAATTCACCCCTCCACTTT
TRBD1,TRBV5-1,TRBJ1-4,NA,CASSTNRDSVRKLFF,TGCGCCAGCAGCACAAACCGGGACAGTGTGCGAAAACTGTTTTTT